This T cell receptor (beta chain) was identified in a study of OX40 agonist ivuxolimab in advanced cancers. The CDR3 length is 14 residues. Trimming removed 1 base from V and 0 bases from J, with 7 bases in between. Germline-derived CDR1 and CDR2 are SGHVS and FNYEAQ. Only in-frame clones appear in the TCRdb table, and some are missing; sequencing was by immunoSEQ multiplex PCR. The sample carries 45,000 to 70,000 clones, more than 70% recorded once. The sample in question was CD4+ or CD8+ T cells sorted from blood, obtained in a trial of the OX40 agonist ivuxolimab. This clonotype was sampled from an adult with an advanced solid tumor such as melanoma, head and neck, liver or kidney cancer. The chain links TRBV7-6 to TRBJ2-7; no firm D call. This CDR3 is CASSLDFASYEQYF. CDR3 nucleotide sequence: TGTGCCAGCAGCTTAGACTTTGCCTCCTACGAGCAGTACTTC.